This TCR beta chain was profiled in a study of cytomegalovirus exposure and HLA in healthy donors. This PCR relied on a set of 60 Vbeta primers and 13 Jbeta primers. Using immunoSEQ multiplex PCR, the repertoire was profiled, and TCRdb retains in-frame clones only, with some absent. This table holds roughly 120,000 clones, approximately 84% found once. CDR3 length: 17 residues. Germline V gene data show CDR1 as SEHNR and CDR2 as FQNEAQ (reference sequence). The germline V and J ends were trimmed by 1 base and 3 bases, with 16 bases remaining between them. The receptor's source is a man aged 50-60 years in good health and CMV-seronegative. The chain is built from TRBV7-9 and TRBJ2-1; D is possibly TRBD2 (6 bases). What was sequenced was PBMCs. The CDR3 DNA reads TGTGCCAGCAGCTTAGAGTCTTGGGGGGAAATCTACAATGAGCAGTTCTTC. Encoded protein: CASSLESWGEIYNEQFF.